The 17 T cell receptor beta chains reported below all come from one sample, sequenced in a study of human T cells and chemical hapten exposure. From the RACE reads, TCRdb called clonotypes with MiXCR, one entry per CDR3 protein. In the table there are 140,000 or so distinct CDR3 sequences, roughly 12% of which are singletons. The sample's time point: patch test 2, 6 weeks after DPC sensitization. Documented treatment: therapeutic diphenylcyclopropenone sensitization with weekly scalp DPC. Source: whole blood, taken in connection with sensitization to the hapten diphenylcyclopropenone (DPC). The receptor set was obtained from a woman aged 45-65 years with alopecia areata. Some clones in this sample may be carry-over from other donors' samples.

Many counts were recorded for this clonotype. The rearrangement links TRBV6-6 to TRBJ2-1; D remains unclear. Trimming took off 6 bases at V and 0 bases at J, with 12 bases between the two ends. Germline V gene data show CDR1 as MNHNY and CDR2 as SVGAGI (reference sequence). The CDR3 contains 15 residues. CDR3 DNA: TGTGCCAGCAGCCGGCAAAAGGACTCCTACAATGAGCAGTTCTTC. This translates into CASSRQKDSYNEQFF.

This clonotype was recorded at least ten times. This chain connects TRBV20-1 to TRBJ2-2; D may be TRBD1 (6 bases). The CDR3 loop spans 15 amino acids. V lost 6 bases and J 1 base, leaving 15 bases between the germline ends. Germline V CDR1 and CDR2: DFQATT, SNEGSKA (reference sequence). The CDR3 loop is CSASPRGQNTGELFF. The CDR3 nucleotides read TGCAGTGCCTCGCCCCGGGGACAGAACACCGGGGAGCTGTTTTTT.

In this sample, this clonotype turned up a few times. This rearrangement joins TRBV27 to TRBJ1-3; D is uncertain. The CDR3 is made up of 16 amino acids. V was clipped by 3 bases and J by 0 bases, with 12 bases between them. Germline V gene lookup returns CDR1 MNHEY and CDR2 SMNVEV (reference sequence). CDR3 bases: TGTGCCAGCAGTTTGAGAGGGATGGGCTCTGGAAACACCATATATTTT. Translated, it gives CASSLRGMGSGNTIYF.

The gene calls are TRBV6-2 or TRBV6-3 and TRBJ2-7; a possible D gene is TRBD2 (5 bases). Germline CDR1 and CDR2: MNHEY and SVGEGT. The CDR3 covers 15 residues. The V end lost 8 bases, the J end lost 2 bases, and 19 bases lay between the germline ends. The CDR3 loop reads CASQPSRTRAYEQYF. The DNA of the CDR3 is TGTGCCAGCCAGCCGTCGAGGACGCGGGCCTACGAGCAGTACTTC.

This clonotype was observed a handful of times. The rearrangement uses TRBV11-2 and TRBJ2-7; D is perhaps TRBD1 (5 bases). Trimming took off 0 bases at V and 0 bases at J, with 15 bases between the two ends. Germline V gene data show CDR1 as SGHAT and CDR2 as FQNNGV. The CDR3 spans 17 residues. CDR3 DNA: TGTGCCAGCAGCTTAGACAGCGCAGGGCCAAGCTCCTACGAGCAGTACTTC. Protein product: CASSLDSAGPSSYEQYF.

This clonotype was observed many times. V gene TRBV12-3 or TRBV12-4 combines with J gene TRBJ1-1, with D possibly TRBD1 on 6 matching bases. Trimming took 4 bases from V and 0 from J, leaving 12 bases between them. CDR3 size: 15 residues. The CDR3 spells CASSSRGGLNTEAFF. The CDR3 coding sequence is TGTGCCAGCAGTTCTAGGGGGGGGTTGAACACTGAAGCTTTCTTT.

This clonotype came up a few times. The chain combines TRBV11-2 with TRBJ2-7; 9 bases line up with TRBD1. This CDR3 is built from 15 residues. Trimming took 5 bases from V and 2 from J; bases not matched to a gene: 7. Per the germline V gene, CDR1 is SGHAT and CDR2 is FQNNGV. CDR3 DNA: TGTGCCAGCAGCGGGGGGACAGGGAATACCTACGAGCAGTACTTC. Translated, it gives CASSGGTGNTYEQYF.

The chain joins TRBV28 to TRBJ1-4, with 7 bases matching TRBD1. This CDR3 region has 14 residues. From germline, CDR1 is MDHEN and CDR2 SYDVKM. V shed 6 bases and J 7 bases; nucleotides not matched to a gene: 8. CDR3 DNA sequence: TGTGCCAGCAGGAAGCAGGGGGTCCCTGAAAAACTGTTTTTT. Translation gives CASRKQGVPEKLFF.

This chain joins TRBV2 and TRBJ2-1, with no clear D. The germline gives CDR1 SNHLY, CDR2 FYNNEI. V lost 2 bases to trimming and J lost 9 bases, with 5 bases between them. This CDR3 is 11 amino acids long. In DNA, the CDR3 is TGTGCCAGCAGTGAATTGCTTGAGCAGTTCTTC. Protein: CASSELLEQFF. Complete variable domain (other parts from reference TRBV2 and TRBJ2-1): EPEVTQTPSHQVTQMGQEVILRCVPISNHLYFYWYRQILGQKVEFLVSFYNNEISEKSEIFDDQFSVERPDGSNFTLKIRSTKLEDSAMYFCASSELLEQFFGPGTRLTVL.

This clonotype appeared many times. The rearrangement links TRBV6-2 or TRBV6-3 to TRBJ2-2; D call uncertain. V lost 4 bases and J lost 0, with 9 bases in between. CDR3 size: 15 residues. Germline CDR1 MNHEY, CDR2 SVGEGT. The CDR3 loop is CASSFRNANTGELFF. CDR3 bases: TGTGCCAGCAGTTTCAGGAACGCGAACACCGGGGAGCTGTTTTTT.

This chain connects TRBV20-1 to TRBJ2-7; the D gene is possibly TRBD2 (5 bases). The CDR3 is made up of 15 amino acids. Trimming left V 6 bases short and J 2 bases short, with 20 bases between. Per germline, CDR1 DFQATT and CDR2 SNEGSKA (reference sequence). CDR3 sequence: CSALRLAKGTYEQYF. Here the CDR3 DNA reads TGCAGTGCCCTGAGGCTAGCTAAGGGCACCTACGAGCAGTACTTC.

This clonotype was observed a handful of times. The chain uses TRBV12-2 and TRBJ2-5. TRBV12-2 is a documented pseudogene. The CDR3 spans 11 residues. The CDR3 DNA follows: TGTGCAAGTCGCTTGCAAGAGACCCAGTACTTC. It specifies CASRLQETQYF.

The chain carries TRBV18 and TRBJ1-2, with no clear D. This CDR3 has 17 residues. CDR1 KGHSH and CDR2 LQKENI come from the germline V gene. V was pared by 3 bases and J by 0 bases, with 17 bases between. Here the CDR3 reads CASSPLAQRTSNYGYTF. For the CDR3, the DNA is TGTGCCAGCTCACCCCTCGCCCAGAGGACCTCTAACTATGGCTACACCTTC.

Only a few counts were recorded for this clonotype. This sequence joins TRBV7-2 and TRBJ2-7, with D perhaps TRBD1 (6 bases). The germline CDR1 and CDR2 sequences are SGHTA and FQGNSA. The CDR3 covers 15 residues. V was clipped by 0 bases and J by 7 bases, with 16 bases between them. This CDR3 reads CASSLALGTRREQYF. CDR3 DNA sequence: TGTGCCAGCAGCTTAGCGCTAGGGACAAGGCGGGAGCAGTACTTC.

Many counts were recorded for this clonotype. This chain uses TRBV28 with TRBJ1-5; D ambiguous. Germline V gene sequence: CDR1 MDHEN, CDR2 SYDVKM. The V and J ends lost 1 base and 2 bases respectively, with 3 bases between them. The CDR3 covers 13 residues. The CDR3 DNA reads TGTGCCAGCAGTTTATTTGGCAATCAGCCCCAGCATTTT. It translates to CASSLFGNQPQHF.

The J gene is TRBJ1-4, the V gene TRBV9; 7 positions agree with TRBD1. The J segment lost 8 bases and the V segment lost 4 bases, leaving 8 bases of the junction unmatched. This CDR3 is built from 14 residues. Germline values: CDR1 SGDLS, CDR2 YYNGEE. For the CDR3, the DNA is TGTGCCAGCAGCCCAGTACAGGGGACCGAAAAACTGTTTTTT. Its translation is CASSPVQGTEKLFF.

The V call is TRBV19, the J call TRBJ2-7; D not resolved. Per the germline V gene, CDR1 is LNHDA and CDR2 is SQIVND (reference sequence). V was clipped by 5 bases and J by 5 bases, with 25 bases between them. This CDR3 contains 17 residues. CDR3 protein: CASSQSRVWESYHEQYF. CDR3 in DNA: TGTGCCAGTAGTCAATCCCGGGTGTGGGAAAGCTACCACGAGCAGTACTTC.